These T cell receptor beta chains were read from a single sample in a study of blood T cell repertoires in COVID-19. This table comes from immunoSEQ multiplex PCR, and its TCRdb copy is limited to in-frame clones, with some not included. The sample gives roughly 190,000 clones, around 76% of which show up once; 8.6% is in the top ten. Sequences were obtained from peripheral blood. These receptors were taken from a woman in her fifties or sixties with active or convalescent COVID-19. Each CDR3 is given with its conserved first and last residue. The D gene is left open where the match is weak. Clone size appears in some rows only: once, few, many, or a class for an expanded clone.

D,size,V,J,DNA,CDR3
TRBD2,once,TRBV7-7,TRBJ2-5,TGTGCTAGCAGCTTACTATCTAGCGGGGGGCTCGGCCCCCAAGAGACCCAGTACTTC,CASSLLSSGGLGPQETQYF
TRBD1,many,TRBV5-1,TRBJ1-6,TGCGCCAGCAGCTTGGGACACAGGGGAAATTCACCCCTCCACTTT,CASSLGHRGNSPLHF
-,-,TRBV5-4,TRBJ1-4,TGTGCCAGCAGCCGGGAGGTTGGGCATGAAAAACTGTTTTTT,CASSREVGHEKLFF
-,-,TRBV4-3,TRBJ2-7,TGCGCCAGCAGCCAATCACTATCCTACGAGCAGTACTTC,CASSQSLSYEQYF
-,few,TRBV27,TRBJ1-2,TGTGCCAGCAAACCAGGACAGCGCTTAAACTATGGCTACACCTTC,CASKPGQRLNYGYTF
-,-,TRBV21-1,TRBJ2-6,TGTGCCAGCAGCAAAGTTGGTGGCCCGAAATCTGGGGCCAACGTCCTGACTTTC,CASSKVGGPKSGANVLTF
TRBD1,-,TRBV7-2,TRBJ2-7,TGTGCCAGCAGCTTAAAAGGGACAGGATCCTACGAGCAGTACTTC,CASSLKGTGSYEQYF
-,-,TRBV11-3,TRBJ2-3,TGTGCCAGCAGCAGCGGCCAGGGCACAGATACGCAGTATTTT,CASSSGQGTDTQYF
TRBD1,-,TRBV28,TRBJ2-6,TGTGCCAGCAGCCTGACAGGGGGCGTCATTGGCAACGTCCTGACTTTC,CASSLTGGVIGNVLTF
TRBD1,-,TRBV19,TRBJ1-2,TGTGCCAGTAGTACATGGGACAGGTCCTCTAACTATGGCTACACCTTC,CASSTWDRSSNYGYTF
-,-,TRBV18,TRBJ1-2,TGTGCCAGCTCACCACCGGGTGACAGATATGGCTACACCTTC,CASSPPGDRYGYTF
TRBD1,-,TRBV28,TRBJ1-6,TGTGCCAGCAGTTTATCAAGAGGGACAGGGGTGTCCTTAAATAATTCACCCCTCCACTTT,CASSLSRGTGVSLNNSPLHF
-,-,TRBV5-6,TRBJ1-3,TGTGCCAGCAGCTGGGGGGGTTCTGGAAACACCATATATTTT,CASSWGGSGNTIYF
-,-,TRBV4-3,TRBJ1-1,TGCGCCAGCAGCCAAGCCAGGACAGATGGAGCTTTCTTT,CASSQARTDGAFF
TRBD1,-,TRBV9,TRBJ1-4,TGTGCCAGCAGCGCGACAGGGGGCGCAGAGGTTGCAACTAATGAAAAACTGTTTTTT,CASSATGGAEVATNEKLFF
TRBD1,-,TRBV11-2,TRBJ2-5,TGTGCCAGCAGCCACAACAGGGGATCAGGAGAGACCCAGTACTTC,CASSHNRGSGETQYF
-,-,TRBV6-5,TRBJ2-1,TGTGCCAGCGGAAAGGGACTGGGGCGTAGCGGTGAGCAGTTCTTC,CASGKGLGRSGEQFF
TRBD1,-,TRBV28,TRBJ1-1,TGTGCCAGCAGACCGACAGGGTTGGGGGCTGAAGCTTTCTTT,CASRPTGLGAEAFF
TRBD2,-,TRBV10-1,TRBJ2-5,TGCGCCAGCAGTCGAAGCGGGATAGGGTATCAAGAGACCCAGTACTTC,CASSRSGIGYQETQYF
TRBD1,once,TRBV18,TRBJ2-7,TGTGCCAGCTCACCCCTCGATGGACAGGAATACGAGCAGTACTTC,CASSPLDGQEYEQYF
-,-,TRBV3-1/TRBV3-2,TRBJ2-7,TGTGCCAGCAGCCACGGCGGGACAGACTACGAGCAGTACTTC,CASSHGGTDYEQYF
TRBD2,-,TRBV6-5,TRBJ2-5,TGTGCCAGCAGCCGCCTAGCGGGAAAACAAGAGACCCAGTACTTC,CASSRLAGKQETQYF
TRBD1,-,TRBV19,TRBJ1-1,TGTGCCAGTAGTCGACCGGGACAGGGGCTTACTGAAGCTTTCTTT,CASSRPGQGLTEAFF
TRBD2,-,TRBV19,TRBJ2-1,TGTGCCAGTAGTATTGCGGGGGGGAACAATGAGCAGTTCTTC,CASSIAGGNNEQFF
-,-,TRBV5-4,TRBJ2-5,TGTGCCAGCAGCTTGTTTGGCGGGGCGCTCCAAGAGACCCAGTACTTC,CASSLFGGALQETQYF
TRBD1,-,TRBV19,TRBJ1-5,TGTGCCAGTTCCGGGACAGGGCCTCAGCCCCAGCATTTT,CASSGTGPQPQHF
TRBD2,once,TRBV30,TRBJ2-5,TGTGCCTGGAGCCCCCTGGGGCTAGCGGGGGGCAGGGGGACCCAGTACTTC,CAWSPLGLAGGRGTQYF
-,many,TRBV6-5,TRBJ2-3,TGTGCCAGCGGGAGAAGCACAGATACGCAGTATTTT,CASGRSTDTQYF
TRBD1,-,TRBV28,TRBJ1-2,TGTGCCAGCAGACCCCACGGACAGGGAGGGGGTCTCCTCTATGGCTACACCTTC,CASRPHGQGGGLLYGYTF
-,-,TRBV28,TRBJ2-7,TGTGCCAGCAGTTCTACCCGCCTTTACGAGCAGTACTTC,CASSSTRLYEQYF
-,-,TRBV18,TRBJ2-7,TGTGCCAGCTCACCGTACAGAACCTACGAGCAGTACTTC,CASSPYRTYEQYF
-,-,TRBV30,TRBJ2-3,TGTGCCTGGAGTCAACCCCGGACTAGCACAGATACGCAGTATTTT,CAWSQPRTSTDTQYF
TRBD1,-,TRBV19,TRBJ1-3,TGTGCCAGTAGTGCCTCGACAGGGGGCGGAAACACCATATATTTT,CASSASTGGGNTIYF
-,-,TRBV6-6,TRBJ2-7,TGTGCCAGCAGTTACCCGAATCAAGTGGGGAGTTGGTACTTC,CASSYPNQVGSWYF
-,-,TRBV7-3,TRBJ1-6,TGTGCCAGCAGCATCCAGGGTGTTAGTGGTAATTCACCCCTCCACTTT,CASSIQGVSGNSPLHF
TRBD2,-,TRBV4-2,TRBJ2-5,TGTGCCAGCAGCCAAGATCTAGCGGGCCTCGAGACCCAGTACTTC,CASSQDLAGLETQYF
-,-,TRBV6-2/TRBV6-3,TRBJ1-1,TGTGCCAGCAGCCTCCGGACACTGAACACTGAAGCTTTCTTT,CASSLRTLNTEAFF
TRBD2,-,TRBV5-4,TRBJ2-5,TGTGCCAGCAGCAAGGGACTAGCGGGCCAAGAGACCCAGTACTTC,CASSKGLAGQETQYF
-,-,TRBV5-1,TRBJ2-5,TGCGCCAGCAGCCAGACAGAAGAGACCCAGTACTTC,CASSQTEETQYF
TRBD2,-,TRBV7-6,TRBJ2-7,TGTGCCAGCAGCCGCGGGCTAGCGGGGTACGAGCAGTACTTC,CASSRGLAGYEQYF
TRBD1,-,TRBV5-4,TRBJ1-2,TGTGCCAGCAGCTTGCAGGGGGCGCCCAGCTACACCTTC,CASSLQGAPSYTF
TRBD1,-,TRBV12-3/TRBV12-4,TRBJ1-5,TGTGCCAGCGGGACAGGGGTCGGTCAGCCCCAGCATTTT,CASGTGVGQPQHF
-,-,TRBV2,TRBJ1-1,TGTGCCAGCAGGTCTACGGGACTCTCGGACACTGAAGCTTTCTTT,CASRSTGLSDTEAFF
TRBD1,-,TRBV4-1,TRBJ2-3,TGCGCCAGCAGCCCAACCGATCGGACAGGGGAAGATACGCAGTATTTT,CASSPTDRTGEDTQYF
TRBD2,once,TRBV14,TRBJ2-2,TGTGCCAGCAGCCCGATAGCGGGAAAGGGAACCGGGGAGCTGTTTTTT,CASSPIAGKGTGELFF
-,few,TRBV7-9,TRBJ1-5,TGTGCCAGCAGCTTAGGAGGGAGGAGGGGTCAGCCCCAGCATTTT,CASSLGGRRGQPQHF
-,-,TRBV19,TRBJ1-1,TGTGCCAGTAGTCCCAGGGGTTCGGGCACTGAAGCTTTCTTT,CASSPRGSGTEAFF
-,-,TRBV2,TRBJ2-1,TGTGCCAGCAGACCCGACGAAGCCGGGGACAATGAGCAGTTCTTC,CASRPDEAGDNEQFF